Listed here are 18 T cell receptor beta chains from one sample, sequenced in a study of T cell changes during pregnancy in multiple sclerosis. Using immunoSEQ multiplex PCR, the repertoire was profiled, and TCRdb retains in-frame clones only, with some absent. The sample shows approximately 90,000 clones, 90% to 95% of them seen only once. Sequencing used peripheral blood, obtained in the first trimester of pregnancy. These receptors were taken from a female donor with multiple sclerosis, enrolled in a pregnancy study.

The CDR3 sequence is CAIRIGQDYEQYF. CDR3 in DNA: TGTGCCATCAGGATAGGACAGGATTACGAGCAGTACTTC. The chain is built from TRBV10-3 and TRBJ2-7; 7 bases are a match to TRBD1. This CDR3 is built from 13 residues. Per the germline V gene, CDR1 is ENHRY and CDR2 is SYGVKD. The V and J ends lost 6 bases and 4 bases, in that order; junction bases with no gene match: 6.

The gene calls are TRBV29-1 and TRBJ2-2; 7 bases line up with TRBD1. J gave up 1 base and V 7 bases, and 3 bases lay outside the gene matches. This CDR3 comprises 13 residues. Per germline, CDR1 SQVTM and CDR2 ANQGSEA. CDR3 amino acids: CSGRQGNTGELFF. CDR3 in DNA: TGCAGCGGACGACAGGGGAACACCGGGGAGCTGTTTTTT.

Here the CDR3 reads CASSQLFMGEGYNEQFF. CDR3 sequence (DNA): TGTGCCAGCAGCCAACTTTTTATGGGGGAGGGTTACAATGAGCAGTTCTTC. The rearrangement joins TRBV14 to TRBJ2-1; 7 bases fit TRBD2. Per the germline V gene, CDR1 is SGHDN and CDR2 is FVKESK. This CDR3 spans 17 amino acids. Unmatched junction bases numbered 11, after V lost 2 bases and J lost 4 bases.

V gene TRBV6-5 combines with J gene TRBJ1-4; D gene unclear. The CDR3 extends over 13 amino acids. Germline-derived CDR1 and CDR2 are MNHEY and SVGAGI. V shed 4 bases and J shed 0 bases, with 3 bases lying between them. CDR3 in amino acids: CASSFSTNEKLFF. The CDR3 region has the DNA TGTGCCAGCAGTTTCTCAACTAATGAAAAACTGTTTTTT.

The V and J genes are TRBV30 and TRBJ1-4; 7 positions match TRBD1. V lost 3 bases and J lost 0; bases outside the gene matches: 4. The CDR3 length is 15 residues. Per the germline V gene, CDR1 is GTSNPN and CDR2 is SVGIG (reference sequence). Written as DNA, the CDR3 is TGTGCCTGGAGCCGTGGACAGGCAACTAATGAAAAACTGTTTTTT. It translates to CAWSRGQATNEKLFF.

The chain has TRBV19 and TRBJ2-1; D may be TRBD1 (6 bases). The germline gives CDR1 LNHDA, CDR2 SQIVND (reference sequence). The CDR3 extends over 15 amino acids. With 1 base removed from V and 4 bases from J, the gap between germline ends came to 11 bases. The CDR3, as DNA: TGTGCCAGTAGTATAGGAACAGGGTTTTACAATGAGCAGTTCTTC. Translation gives CASSIGTGFYNEQFF.

For the CDR3, the DNA is TGTGCCAGCAGTGGCACCGGGACAGGTGGGACAGATACGCAGTATTTT. As protein: CASSGTGTGGTDTQYF. The chain recombines TRBV7-3 with TRBJ2-3; 8 nucleotides align to TRBD1. The CDR3 sequence is 16 residues long. The junction had 11 bases not matched to a gene; V was cut back by 6 bases and J by 3 bases. Germline lookup yields CDR1 SGHTA and CDR2 FQGTGA.

The chain has TRBV7-2 and TRBJ1-4, with a weak D call TRBD1 (6 bases). This CDR3 has 14 residues. V dropped 2 bases and J dropped 7 bases, with 11 bases sitting between them. Germline CDR1 and CDR2: SGHTA and FQGNSA. In DNA, the CDR3 is TGTGCCAGCAGCTTATTACAGGGAAGTGAAAAACTGTTTTTT. Its translation: CASSLLQGSEKLFF.

The V gene is TRBV5-5, the J gene TRBJ1-2; a possible D gene is TRBD1 (5 bases). The ends were cut back, 4 bases at V and 2 bases at J, with 9 bases in the middle. Per the germline V gene, CDR1 is SGHKS and CDR2 is YYEKEE (reference sequence). The CDR3 sequence is 13 residues long. CDR3 DNA sequence: TGTGCCAGCAGCCCCGGGGGGAACTATGGCTACACCTTC. Amino acid sequence: CASSPGGNYGYTF.

The genes are TRBV14 and TRBJ2-1; no reliable D call. The length of the CDR3 is 15 residues. Trimming stripped 2 bases from V and 2 bases from J, with 10 bases between. Germline CDR1 and CDR2: SGHDN and FVKESK. CDR3 loop: CASSQFATAYNEQFF. Here the CDR3 DNA reads TGTGCCAGCAGCCAATTCGCCACAGCCTACAATGAGCAGTTCTTC.

This sequence joins TRBV19 and TRBJ2-1, with D perhaps TRBD2 (5 bases). Trimming took off 7 bases at V and 0 bases at J, with 7 bases between the two ends. Germline CDR1 is LNHDA and CDR2 is SQIVND (reference sequence). The CDR3 extends over 13 amino acids. This chain's CDR3 is CASNSVSYNEQFF. As DNA, the CDR3 is TGTGCCAGTAATAGCGTCTCCTACAATGAGCAGTTCTTC.

The table lists this clone with a count of one. The V call is TRBV5-6, the J call TRBJ2-6; the D is unclear. Trimming pared 2 bases from V and 0 bases from J, leaving 9 bases between. The CDR3 has 16 amino acids. The germline V gene has CDR1 SGHDT and CDR2 YYEEEE. CDR3 amino acids: CASSLAQFSGANVLTF. CDR3 coding DNA: TGTGCCAGCAGCTTAGCACAGTTCTCTGGGGCCAACGTCCTGACTTTC.

This chain joins TRBV5-1 and TRBJ2-5; TRBD2 matches at 12 bases. The CDR3 has 16 amino acids. From germline, CDR1 is SGHRS and CDR2 YFSETQ. Trimming removed 0 bases from V and 11 bases from J; junction bases left unmatched: 11. The CDR3 coding sequence is TGCGCCAGCAGCTTGGCCCCGACTAGCGGGGGAACTCAACAGTACTTC. Encoded protein: CASSLAPTSGGTQQYF.

This chain links TRBV6-5 with TRBJ2-1; D is possibly TRBD2 (7 bases). Germline CDR1 MNHEY, CDR2 SVGAGI. V shed 2 bases and J shed 8 bases, with 19 bases lying between them. There are 16 residues in the CDR3. The CDR3 bases are TGTGCCAGCAGTTACCCGGGTCGGGGAGGGGGGGATGAGCAGTTCTTC. Translation gives CASSYPGRGGGDEQFF.

The chain uses TRBV28 and TRBJ1-1; D gene unclear. The germline V and J ends were trimmed by 5 bases and 1 base, with 8 bases remaining between them. Germline V lookup: CDR1 MDHEN, CDR2 SYDVKM. The CDR3 has 13 residues. The DNA for the CDR3 is TGTGCCAGCAGTACCAACAGGAACACTGAAGCTTTCTTT. This codes for CASSTNRNTEAFF.

The rearrangement uses TRBV5-6 and TRBJ2-2; tentative D call: TRBD2 (6 bases). The CDR3 consists of 13 residues. CDR1 is SGHDT and CDR2 is YYEEEE in the germline V gene. V was trimmed by 3 bases and J by 6 bases, leaving 9 bases between them. The CDR3 bases are TGTGCCAGCAGCTCGGGGGACTCCGGGGAGCTGTTTTTT. Its translation: CASSSGDSGELFF.

The CDR3 sequence: CASYPTAYNSPLHF. CDR3 nucleotide sequence: TGTGCCAGCTATCCGACAGCTTATAATTCACCCCTCCACTTT. The chain uses TRBV28 and TRBJ1-6; possibly TRBD1 for D (5 bases). The CDR3 totals 14 residues. V was clipped by 8 bases and J by 4 bases, with 12 bases between them. Germline lookup yields CDR1 MDHEN and CDR2 SYDVKM.

This clone has only one observation. The V gene is TRBV19, the J gene TRBJ2-5; D is possibly TRBD1 (5 bases). Trimming cost V 5 bases and J 1 base, with 11 bases left between them. The CDR3 runs to 14 residues. The germline V gene has CDR1 LNHDA and CDR2 SQIVND (reference sequence). CDR3 amino acids: CASSLQTAQETQYF. The CDR3 coding sequence is TGTGCCAGTAGTTTACAGACAGCCCAAGAGACCCAGTACTTC.